The rows below give T cell receptor beta chains drawn from one sample of a study of blood T cell repertoires in COVID-19. Sequencing was performed with immunoSEQ multiplex PCR; in TCRdb, only in-frame clones are kept and a portion is missing. This table holds almost 85,000 clones, around four fifths found once. Sequencing input: peripheral blood. The receptors derive from a man older than 75 with active or convalescent COVID-19. Each CDR3 is given with its conserved first and last residue. A D gene is named only where the DNA matches it firmly. Clone size appears in some rows only: once, few, many, or a class for an expanded clone.

abundance,j_gene,d_gene,v_gene,CDR3aa,CDR3nt
-,TRBJ2-7,TRBD1,TRBV28,CASSETGPSYEQYF,TGTGCCAGCAGCGAGACAGGGCCTTCCTACGAGCAGTACTTC
-,TRBJ2-1,-,TRBV5-4,CASSLDATTHNEQFF,TGTGCCAGCAGCTTGGATGCGACAACGCACAATGAGCAGTTCTTC
-,TRBJ2-3,-,TRBV2,CATLRDFKTDTQYF,TGTGCCACCCTGAGGGACTTCAAGACAGATACGCAGTATTTT
-,TRBJ2-3,TRBD2,TRBV18,CASAGSGSVGDTQYF,TGTGCCAGCGCCGGAAGCGGGAGTGTAGGAGATACGCAGTATTTT
-,TRBJ1-5,-,TRBV28,CASRTTSQPQHF,TGTGCCAGCAGAACAACGTCGCAGCCCCAGCATTTT
-,TRBJ1-1,TRBD1,TRBV19,CASRLQGAVNTEAFF,TGTGCCAGTAGGCTACAGGGGGCGGTGAACACTGAAGCTTTCTTT
-,TRBJ1-2,-,TRBV18,CASAQNSLYGYTF,TGTGCCAGCGCACAGAACAGCCTCTATGGCTACACCTTC
-,TRBJ1-2,-,TRBV6-2/TRBV6-3,CASSYSGGAGGYTF,TGTGCCAGCAGTTACTCGGGAGGGGCCGGTGGCTACACCTTC
-,TRBJ2-3,TRBD1,TRBV6-1,CASSEFRGLGIDTQYF,TGTGCCAGCAGTGAATTCAGGGGGCTTGGTATAGATACGCAGTATTTT
once,TRBJ1-1,-,TRBV5-1,CASSSIQGVSTEAFF,TGCGCCAGCAGCAGTATACAGGGAGTCAGCACTGAAGCTTTCTTT
-,TRBJ2-3,-,TRBV6-5,CASSSLLGVTDTQYF,TGTGCCAGCAGTTCCCTTTTAGGGGTCACAGATACGCAGTATTTT
few,TRBJ1-2,TRBD1,TRBV28,CASSTRMTGGYTF,TGTGCCAGCAGTACCCGAATGACAGGGGGCTACACCTTC
-,TRBJ2-5,-,TRBV20-1,CSASHSKETQYF,TGCAGTGCTAGTCACTCTAAAGAGACCCAGTACTTC
-,TRBJ2-3,-,TRBV9,CASSPVRAEGGTQYF,TGTGCCAGCAGCCCCGTGAGGGCCGAGGGCGGTACGCAGTATTTT
-,TRBJ2-1,TRBD2,TRBV5-6,CASRPLAGGLNEQFF,TGTGCCAGCAGACCCTTAGCGGGAGGCCTAAATGAGCAGTTCTTC
-,TRBJ2-7,TRBD1,TRBV19,CATAPGQGIYEQYF,TGTGCCACAGCACCGGGACAGGGTATTTACGAGCAGTACTTC
-,TRBJ1-4,-,TRBV7-2,CASSLVNEKLFF,TGTGCCAGCAGCTTAGTAAATGAAAAACTGTTTTTT
-,TRBJ2-1,-,TRBV11-2,CASSPYRVAALYNEQFF,TGTGCCAGCAGCCCATATCGAGTAGCGGCCCTATACAATGAGCAGTTCTTC
-,TRBJ1-2,-,TRBV14,CASSLQGYGYTF,TGTGCCAGCAGCCTTCAGGGGTATGGCTACACCTTC
-,TRBJ1-3,TRBD1,TRBV29-1,CSVDRGGTGNTIYF,TGCAGCGTGGACAGGGGAGGAACCGGAAACACCATATATTTT
-,TRBJ1-2,-,TRBV28,CASRTGEEGYTF,TGTGCCAGCAGAACGGGTGAGGAAGGCTACACCTTC
-,TRBJ1-1,TRBD1,TRBV30,CAWAGQGSTEAFF,TGTGCCTGGGCGGGACAGGGAAGCACTGAAGCTTTCTTT
-,TRBJ1-4,-,TRBV4-3,CASSQQGTTNEKLFF,TGCGCCAGCAGCCAACAGGGTACAACTAATGAAAAACTGTTTTTT
-,TRBJ2-7,-,TRBV4-1,CASSQDRGMAYEQYF,TGCGCCAGCAGCCAAGACAGGGGAATGGCCTACGAGCAGTACTTC
-,TRBJ1-6,-,TRBV3-1/TRBV3-2,CASSQGQNYNSPLHF,TGTGCCAGCAGCCAAGGGCAGAACTATAATTCACCCCTCCACTTT
-,TRBJ1-1,-,TRBV5-6,CASSLDGRTEAFF,TGTGCCAGCAGCTTGGATGGGAGAACTGAAGCTTTCTTT
once,TRBJ1-2,TRBD1,TRBV4-3,CASSQEATGVRYGYTF,TGCGCCAGCAGCCAAGAGGCTACAGGGGTACGGTATGGCTACACCTTC
-,TRBJ1-4,-,TRBV7-9,CASSQDRRNEKLFF,TGTGCCAGCAGCCAAGACAGAAGAAATGAAAAACTGTTTTTT
-,TRBJ2-5,TRBD1,TRBV7-2,CASSPGGTGGKKTQYF,TGTGCCAGCAGCCCCGGAGGGACAGGGGGCAAGAAGACCCAGTACTTC
few,TRBJ1-2,TRBD1,TRBV28,CASGTGGAGGYGYTF,TGTGCCAGCGGGACAGGGGGCGCAGGCGGCTATGGCTACACCTTC
once,TRBJ1-3,-,TRBV3-1/TRBV3-2,CASSQGIGGASGNTIYF,TGTGCCAGCAGCCAAGGTATAGGAGGGGCTTCTGGAAACACCATATATTTT
-,TRBJ1-6,-,TRBV2,CASRRTGQYDSPLHF,TGTGCCAGCAGGCGAACCGGACAGTACGATTCACCCCTCCACTTT
once,TRBJ1-6,-,TRBV19,CASSPQNSPLHF,TGTGCCAGTAGCCCCCAGAATTCACCCCTCCACTTT
-,TRBJ2-1,TRBD1,TRBV9,CASSSRDSTNEQFF,TGTGCCAGCAGCTCTCGGGACAGTACCAATGAGCAGTTCTTC
once,TRBJ1-4,TRBD1,TRBV19,CASSIDRRGNEKLFF,TGTGCCAGTAGTATAGATCGCAGGGGGAATGAAAAACTGTTTTTT
-,TRBJ2-2,-,TRBV5-1,CASSLSHTGELFF,TGCGCCAGCAGCTTGTCTCACACCGGGGAGCTGTTTTTT
-,TRBJ2-5,-,TRBV6-5,CASSLGTQETQYF,TGTGCCAGCAGCCTCGGGACACAAGAGACCCAGTACTTC
-,TRBJ2-7,TRBD2,TRBV6-5,CASSYSTGGEQYF,TGTGCCAGCAGTTACTCGACGGGAGGGGAGCAGTACTTC
few,TRBJ2-7,-,TRBV4-1,CASSQEAGFGEQYF,TGCGCCAGCAGCCAAGAGGCAGGGTTTGGAGAGCAGTACTTC
-,TRBJ2-7,TRBD1,TRBV2,CASSERWPGTGAEQYF,TGTGCCAGCAGTGAAAGGTGGCCGGGGACAGGGGCCGAGCAGTACTTC
many,TRBJ2-7,TRBD2,TRBV5-6,CASSPSGAPYEQYF,TGTGCCAGCAGCCCTAGCGGGGCCCCCTACGAGCAGTACTTC
-,TRBJ1-5,-,TRBV7-9,CASSLFTPGNSNQPQHF,TGTGCCAGCAGCCTCTTCACGCCGGGGAATAGCAATCAGCCCCAGCATTTT
-,TRBJ1-5,-,TRBV5-1,CASSFGDSGNQPQHF,TGCGCCAGCAGCTTTGGAGATTCAGGCAATCAGCCCCAGCATTTT
-,TRBJ2-3,-,TRBV28,CASSLAGSRTDTQYF,TGTGCCAGCAGCTTGGCAGGAAGCAGGACAGATACGCAGTATTTT
few,TRBJ2-1,TRBD2,TRBV6-5,CASSLGLAGFSNEQFF,TGTGCCAGCAGTTTAGGACTAGCCGGATTCTCCAATGAGCAGTTCTTC
-,TRBJ2-2,-,TRBV7-2,CASTTRVGGDTGELFF,TGTGCCAGCACCACCCGGGTAGGGGGAGACACCGGGGAGCTGTTTTTT
-,TRBJ2-3,-,TRBV7-2,CASSLGASGTDTQYF,TGTGCCAGCAGCTTAGGAGCGAGTGGGACAGATACGCAGTATTTT